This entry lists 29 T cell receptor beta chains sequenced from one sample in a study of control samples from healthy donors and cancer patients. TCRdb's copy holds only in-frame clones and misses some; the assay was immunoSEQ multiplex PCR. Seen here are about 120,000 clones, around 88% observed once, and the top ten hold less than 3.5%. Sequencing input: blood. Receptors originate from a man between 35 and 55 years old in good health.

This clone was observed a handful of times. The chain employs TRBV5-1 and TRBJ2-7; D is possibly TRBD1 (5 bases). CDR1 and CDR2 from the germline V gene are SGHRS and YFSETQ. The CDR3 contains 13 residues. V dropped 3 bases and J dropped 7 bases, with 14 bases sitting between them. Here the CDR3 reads CASSSAGSREQYF. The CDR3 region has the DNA TGCGCCAGCAGCTCCGCAGGGTCCAGAGAGCAGTACTTC. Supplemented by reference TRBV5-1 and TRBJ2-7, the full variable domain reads KAGVTQTPRYLIKTRGQQVTLSCSPISGHRSVSWYQQTPGQGLQFLFEYFSETQRNKGNFPGRFSGRQFSNSRSEMNVSTLELGDSALYLCASSSAGSREQYFGPGTRLTVT.

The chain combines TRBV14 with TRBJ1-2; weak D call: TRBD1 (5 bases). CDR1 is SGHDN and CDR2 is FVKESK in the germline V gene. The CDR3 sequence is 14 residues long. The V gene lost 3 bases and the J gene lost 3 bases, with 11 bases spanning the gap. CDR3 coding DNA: TGTGCCAGCAGCCATCAGGGAAAAGACTATGGCTACACCTTC. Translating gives CASSHQGKDYGYTF.

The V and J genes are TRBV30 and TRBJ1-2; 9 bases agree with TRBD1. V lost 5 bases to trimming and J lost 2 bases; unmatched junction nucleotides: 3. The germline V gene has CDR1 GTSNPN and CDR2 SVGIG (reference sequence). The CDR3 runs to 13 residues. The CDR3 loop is CAWRGTGNYGYTF. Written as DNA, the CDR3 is TGTGCCTGGCGGGGGACAGGGAACTATGGCTACACCTTC. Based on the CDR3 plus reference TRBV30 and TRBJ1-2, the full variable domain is SQTIHQWPATLVQPVGSPLSLECTVEGTSNPNLYWYRQAAGRGLQLLFYSVGIGQISSEVPQNLSASRPQDRQFILSSKKLLLSDSGFYLCAWRGTGNYGYTFGSGTRLTVV.

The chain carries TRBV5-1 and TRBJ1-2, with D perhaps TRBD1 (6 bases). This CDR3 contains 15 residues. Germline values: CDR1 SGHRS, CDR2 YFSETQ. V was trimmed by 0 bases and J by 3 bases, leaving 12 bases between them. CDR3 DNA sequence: TGCGCCAGCAGCTTGGAAGGGGGGGCAGACTATGGCTACACCTTC. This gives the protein CASSLEGGADYGYTF.

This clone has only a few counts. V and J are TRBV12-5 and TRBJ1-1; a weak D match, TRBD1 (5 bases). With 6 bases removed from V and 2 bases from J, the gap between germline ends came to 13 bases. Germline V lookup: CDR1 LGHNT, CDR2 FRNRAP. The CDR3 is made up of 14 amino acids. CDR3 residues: CASGAGRINTEAFF. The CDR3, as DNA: TGTGCTAGTGGGGCGGGACGGATAAACACTGAAGCTTTCTTT.

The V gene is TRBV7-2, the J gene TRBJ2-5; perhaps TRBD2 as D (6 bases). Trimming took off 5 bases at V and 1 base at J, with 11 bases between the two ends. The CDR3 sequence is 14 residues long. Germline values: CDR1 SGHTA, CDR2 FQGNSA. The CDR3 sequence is CASSPGTFQETQYF. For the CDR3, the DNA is TGTGCCAGCAGCCCCGGGACTTTCCAAGAGACCCAGTACTTC.

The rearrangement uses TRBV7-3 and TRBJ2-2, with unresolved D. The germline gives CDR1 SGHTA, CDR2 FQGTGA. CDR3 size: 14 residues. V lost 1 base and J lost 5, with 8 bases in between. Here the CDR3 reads CASSLSLGTGELFF. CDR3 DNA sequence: TGTGCCAGCAGCTTAAGTTTGGGGACCGGGGAGCTGTTTTTT.

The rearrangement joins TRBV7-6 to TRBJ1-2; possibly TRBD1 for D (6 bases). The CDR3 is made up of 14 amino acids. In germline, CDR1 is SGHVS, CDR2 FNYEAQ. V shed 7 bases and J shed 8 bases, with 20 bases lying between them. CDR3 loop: CASTTEGGQEGYTF. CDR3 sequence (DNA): TGTGCCAGCACAACCGAGGGGGGGCAGGAAGGCTACACCTTC.

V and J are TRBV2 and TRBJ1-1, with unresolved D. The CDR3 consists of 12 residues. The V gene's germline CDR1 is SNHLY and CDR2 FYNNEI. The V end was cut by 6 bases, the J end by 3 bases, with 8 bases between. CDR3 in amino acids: CASRTLYTEAFF. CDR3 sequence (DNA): TGTGCCAGCAGAACACTTTACACTGAAGCTTTCTTT.

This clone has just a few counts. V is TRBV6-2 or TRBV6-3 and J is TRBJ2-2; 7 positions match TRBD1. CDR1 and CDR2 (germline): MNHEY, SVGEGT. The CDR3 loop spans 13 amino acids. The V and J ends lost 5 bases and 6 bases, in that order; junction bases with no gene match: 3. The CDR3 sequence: CASSTGDAGELFF. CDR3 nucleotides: TGTGCCAGCAGTACAGGGGACGCCGGGGAGCTGTTTTTT.

CDR3 sequence reads: CASSRGTGRSETQYF. The DNA for the CDR3 is TGTGCCAGCAGCCGCGGGACAGGGAGATCGGAGACCCAGTACTTC. The V and J genes are TRBV11-1 and TRBJ2-5; 9 nucleotides match TRBD1. The junction had 9 bases not matched to a gene; V was cut back by 5 bases and J by 5 bases. The CDR3 is 15 amino acids. The germline V gene encodes CDR1 SGHAT and CDR2 FQDESV (reference sequence).

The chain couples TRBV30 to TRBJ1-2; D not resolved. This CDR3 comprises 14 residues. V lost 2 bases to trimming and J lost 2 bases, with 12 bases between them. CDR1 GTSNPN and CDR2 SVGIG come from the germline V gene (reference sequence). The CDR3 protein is CAWSIGPTNYGYTF. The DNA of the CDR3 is TGTGCCTGGAGTATAGGACCGACAAACTATGGCTACACCTTC.

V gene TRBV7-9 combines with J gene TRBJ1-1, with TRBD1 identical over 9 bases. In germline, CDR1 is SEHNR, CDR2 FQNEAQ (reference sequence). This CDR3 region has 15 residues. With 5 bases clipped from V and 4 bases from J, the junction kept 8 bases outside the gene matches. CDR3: CASSRLGQGGTEAFF. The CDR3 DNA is TGTGCCAGCAGCCGCCTGGGACAGGGAGGCACTGAAGCTTTCTTT.

CDR3 coding DNA: TGTGCCAGCAGAGAGGGGTATGGCAATCAGCCCCAGCATTTT. Protein sequence: CASREGYGNQPQHF. J is TRBJ1-5 and V is TRBV7-8, with TRBD1 as a possible D gene (5 bases). This CDR3 is 14 amino acids long. Germline V lookup: CDR1 SGHVS, CDR2 FQNEAQ. V dropped 6 bases and J dropped 2 bases, with 11 bases sitting between them.

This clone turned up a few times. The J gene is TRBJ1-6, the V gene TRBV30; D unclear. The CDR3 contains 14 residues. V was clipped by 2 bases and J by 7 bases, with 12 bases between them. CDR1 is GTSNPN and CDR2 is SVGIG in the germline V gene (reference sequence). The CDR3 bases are TGTGCCTGGAGTAGTTGGGGAACAAATTCACCCCTCCACTTT. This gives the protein CAWSSWGTNSPLHF.

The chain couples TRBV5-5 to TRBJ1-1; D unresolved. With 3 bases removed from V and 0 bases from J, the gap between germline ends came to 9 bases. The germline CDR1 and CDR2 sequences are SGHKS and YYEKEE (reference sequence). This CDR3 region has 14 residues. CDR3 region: CASSSPLMNTEAFF. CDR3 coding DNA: TGTGCCAGCAGCTCCCCGCTAATGAACACTGAAGCTTTCTTT.

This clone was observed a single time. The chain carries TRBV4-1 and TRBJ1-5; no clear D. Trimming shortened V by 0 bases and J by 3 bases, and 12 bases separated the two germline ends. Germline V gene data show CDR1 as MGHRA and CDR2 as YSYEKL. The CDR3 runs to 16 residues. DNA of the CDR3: TGCGCCAGCAGCCAAGAAACAGTGTATGACAATCAGCCCCAGCATTTT. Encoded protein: CASSQETVYDNQPQHF.

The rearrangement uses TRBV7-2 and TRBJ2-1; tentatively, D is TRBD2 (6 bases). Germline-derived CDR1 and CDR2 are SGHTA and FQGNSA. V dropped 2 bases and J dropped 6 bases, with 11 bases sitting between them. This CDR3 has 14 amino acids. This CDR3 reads CASSLWGGVNEQFF. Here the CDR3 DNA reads TGTGCCAGCAGCTTATGGGGCGGGGTCAATGAGCAGTTCTTC.

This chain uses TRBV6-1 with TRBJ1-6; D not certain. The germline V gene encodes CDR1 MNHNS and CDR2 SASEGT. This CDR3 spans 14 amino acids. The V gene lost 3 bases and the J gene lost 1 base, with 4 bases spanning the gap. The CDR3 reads CASSEGSYNSPLHF. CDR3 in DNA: TGTGCCAGCAGTGAGGGGTCCTATAATTCACCCCTCCACTTT.

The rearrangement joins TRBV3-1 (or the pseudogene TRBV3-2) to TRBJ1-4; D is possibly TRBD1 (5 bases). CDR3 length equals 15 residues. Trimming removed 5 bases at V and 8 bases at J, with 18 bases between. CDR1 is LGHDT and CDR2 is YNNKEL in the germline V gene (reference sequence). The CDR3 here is CASSYRGAVGEKLFF. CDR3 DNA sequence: TGTGCCAGCAGCTATCGTGGGGCGGTGGGCGAAAAACTGTTTTTT.

This CDR3 is CASSFLEGSEKLFF. The CDR3 DNA sequence: TGCGCCAGCAGTTTTCTGGAGGGTAGTGAAAAACTGTTTTTT. This sequence joins TRBV5-1 and TRBJ1-4, with D uncertain. CDR1 is SGHRS, CDR2 YFSETQ, per germline. The CDR3 is made up of 14 amino acids. V was cut by 5 bases and J by 7 bases, with 15 bases left in between.

The CDR3 loop is CASSLGQAQGEQYF. The CDR3 coding sequence is TGTGCCAGCAGCTTGGGACAGGCCCAGGGCGAGCAGTACTTC. The genes are TRBV11-3 and TRBJ2-7, with 8 bases lining up with TRBD1. CDR1 and CDR2 (germline): SGHNT, YENEEA. J lost 6 bases, V lost 3 bases, and 7 bases had no gene match. This CDR3 contains 14 residues. The complete variable domain, with remaining parts taken from reference TRBV11-3 and TRBJ2-7, reads EAGVVQSPRYKIIEKKQPVAFWCNPISGHNTLYWYLQNLGQGPELLIRYENEEAVDDSQLPKDRFSAERLKGVDSTLKIQPAELGDSAVYLCASSLGQAQGEQYFGPGTRLTVT.

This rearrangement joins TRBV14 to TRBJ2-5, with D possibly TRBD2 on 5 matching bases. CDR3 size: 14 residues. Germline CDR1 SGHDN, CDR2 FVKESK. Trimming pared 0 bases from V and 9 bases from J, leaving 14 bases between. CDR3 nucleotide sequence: TGTGCCAGCAGCCAAGATTTACGGGCGGAGGCCCAGTACTTC. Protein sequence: CASSQDLRAEAQYF.

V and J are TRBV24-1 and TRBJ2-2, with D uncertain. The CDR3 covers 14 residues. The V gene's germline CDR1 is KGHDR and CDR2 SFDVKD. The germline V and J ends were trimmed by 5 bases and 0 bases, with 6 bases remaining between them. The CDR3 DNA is TGTGCCACCAGTGGACGGCCGAACACCGGGGAGCTGTTTTTT. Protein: CATSGRPNTGELFF.

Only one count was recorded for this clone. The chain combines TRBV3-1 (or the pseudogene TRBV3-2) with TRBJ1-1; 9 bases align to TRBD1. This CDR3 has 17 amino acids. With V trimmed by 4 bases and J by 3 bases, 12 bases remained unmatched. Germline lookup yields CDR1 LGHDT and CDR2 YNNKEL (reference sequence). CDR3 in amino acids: CASSLRRTGELDTEAFF. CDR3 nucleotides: TGTGCCAGCAGCCTTCGGCGGACAGGGGAGTTAGACACTGAAGCTTTCTTT.

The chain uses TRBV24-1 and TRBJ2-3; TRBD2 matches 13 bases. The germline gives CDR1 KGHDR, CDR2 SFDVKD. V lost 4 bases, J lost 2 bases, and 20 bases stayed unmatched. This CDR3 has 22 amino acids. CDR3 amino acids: CATSDSRPRTSGGPMDTDTQYF. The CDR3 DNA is TGTGCCACCAGTGACTCCCGACCAAGGACTAGCGGGGGCCCTATGGACACAGATACGCAGTATTTT.

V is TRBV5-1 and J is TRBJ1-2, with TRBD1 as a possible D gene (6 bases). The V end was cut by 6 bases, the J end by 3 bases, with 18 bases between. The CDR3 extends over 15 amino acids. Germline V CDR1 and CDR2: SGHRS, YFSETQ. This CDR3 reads CASNGGGGQDYGYTF. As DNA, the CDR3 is TGCGCCAGCAATGGGGGCGGGGGCCAGGACTATGGCTACACCTTC.

The CDR3 loop is CAWSGVGNTEAFF. The CDR3 DNA is TGTGCCTGGAGTGGGGTGGGGAACACTGAAGCTTTCTTT. This chain uses TRBV30 with TRBJ1-1, with no clear D. Germline CDR1 reads GTSNPN; CDR2 reads SVGIG (reference sequence). CDR3 length: 13 residues. The V end was cut by 1 base, the J end by 1 base, with 7 bases between.

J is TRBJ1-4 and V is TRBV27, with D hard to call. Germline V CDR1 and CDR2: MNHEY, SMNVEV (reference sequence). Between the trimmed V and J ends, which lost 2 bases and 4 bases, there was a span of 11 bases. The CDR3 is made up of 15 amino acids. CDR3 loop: CASSLTAFFNEKLFF. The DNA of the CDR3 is TGTGCCAGCAGTTTAACAGCCTTTTTTAATGAAAAACTGTTTTTT.